This TCR beta chain was sequenced during a study of technical replicates of blood from a handful of donors (dated by TCRdb to 2016 to 2017). As for this clone: The target of this receptor is not known. Base qualities are not at hand, and no much larger clone is one base apart.

Preparation of the library involved the immunoSEQ multiplex PCR assay. Not all clones reach the TCRdb copy of this immuneACCESS table, which keeps in-frame sequences only. Checked studies attribute under half of the gap to unresolved V genes and leave the rest unexplained. The table for this sample lists under 85,000 clones; roughly 96% of them were counted only once. About 0.3% of the sample rests with the top ten. Sequenced input: T cells isolated from PBMCs. The receptor was derived from a human donor in good health.

The DNA sequence is given as TGTGCCAGCCCCAATTTCATAGCGGGGGTCACAGATACGCAGTATTTT. It specifies CASPNFIAGVTDTQYF. The V and J segments used are TRBV21-1 and TRBJ2-3; the tabulated D call, TRBD2, remains unverified against the DNA. TRBV21-1 has pseudogene status. Reading from cysteine to phenylalanine, the CDR3 counts 16 amino acids. Only the CDR3 DNA stays, 48 bases, in frame from base 1.